The clone carrying this T cell receptor beta chain was detected many times. Its antigen is unidentified. The entry originates in a study of blood T cells in healthy people across ages. It was with a sample-barcoded 5' primer and a J-beta primer mix that a second PCR of roughly 6 to 11 cycles was run. There were at least 3 million CDR3-containing paired-end reads obtained from each sample. TCRdb re-called the 5' RACE reads through MiXCR, storing one row per CDR3 protein. The sample has about 630,000 distinct CDR3 sequences; more than 20% are singletons. Findings and limits, study-wide: It was not possible, with unsorted PBMCs, to conclusively compare naive and antigen-experienced cells.

The material sequenced was blood. The TCR comes from a man between 70 and 80 years old in good health.

The CDR3 is CASSELGASGFYEQYF. In DNA form, the CDR3 reads TGTGCCAGCAGTGAACTTGGGGCTAGCGGATTCTACGAGCAGTACTTC. This rearrangement joins TRBV2 to TRBJ2-7; TRBD2 agrees at 7 bases. Losses at the gene ends were 2 bases for V and 3 bases for J; bases not matched to a gene: 10. Per germline, CDR1 SNHLY and CDR2 FYNNEI. The CDR3 has 16 amino acids.